The 26 T cell receptor beta chains reported below all come from one sample, sequenced in a study of OX40 agonist ivuxolimab in advanced cancers. Data came from immunoSEQ multiplex PCR; TCRdb stores just in-frame clones and leaves some out. The sample lists 65,000 to 80,000 clones; approximately 80% were seen once. This sample comprised CD4+ or CD8+ T cells sorted from blood, obtained in a trial of the OX40 agonist ivuxolimab. The source of these receptors is an adult with an advanced solid tumor such as melanoma, head and neck, liver or kidney cancer.

The rearrangement uses TRBV7-9 and TRBJ2-2, with D perhaps TRBD1 (6 bases). Germline CDR1 SEHNR, CDR2 FQNEAQ (reference sequence). Trimming removed 5 bases at V and 4 bases at J, with 17 bases between. This CDR3 is 16 amino acids long. The CDR3 is CASSPIQGRGTGELFF. The CDR3 coding sequence is TGTGCCAGCAGCCCCATACAGGGTCGGGGCACCGGGGAGCTGTTTTTT.

The J gene is TRBJ1-2, the V gene TRBV25-1; D not certain. The CDR3 is made up of 11 amino acids. Germline V lookup: CDR1 MGHDK, CDR2 SYGVNS. V lost 3 bases and J lost 6, with 5 bases in between. This CDR3 is CASSDRHGYTF. Written as DNA, the CDR3 is TGTGCCAGCAGTGATCGACATGGCTACACCTTC.

The gene calls are TRBV30 and TRBJ2-7; TRBD2 might be the D (5 bases). This CDR3 has 12 residues. CDR1 and CDR2 (germline): GTSNPN, SVGIG (reference sequence). V was clipped by 0 bases and J by 2 bases, with 5 bases between them. For the CDR3, the DNA is TGTGCCTGGAGTGTCGGGGCCTACGAGCAGTACTTC. This gives the protein CAWSVGAYEQYF.

The rearrangement links TRBV4-1 to TRBJ2-7, with TRBD2 matching 7 bases. The germline gives CDR1 MGHRA, CDR2 YSYEKL. The CDR3 totals 17 residues. V dropped 4 bases and J dropped 1; count of bases not matched to a gene: 13. CDR3 amino acids: CASSLSGVPGLSYEQYF. CDR3 nucleotide sequence: TGCGCCAGCAGCCTCTCCGGGGTACCGGGACTATCCTACGAGCAGTACTTC.

The chain recombines TRBV28 with TRBJ2-7, with D possibly matching TRBD2 (6 bases). The ends were cut back, 6 bases at V and 6 bases at J, with 27 bases in the middle. The germline CDR1 and CDR2 sequences are MDHEN and SYDVKM. CDR3 length: 17 amino acids. The chain's CDR3 is CASRPGLGISAPSEQYF. The CDR3 DNA reads as TGTGCCAGCAGACCGGGACTGGGGATCTCGGCTCCCTCCGAGCAGTACTTC.

The table lists this clone with a few counts. The rearrangement joins TRBV7-3 to TRBJ1-1; D is unclear. Germline V gene data show CDR1 as SGHTA and CDR2 as FQGTGA. The CDR3 length is 13 residues. Trimming took off 1 base at V and 1 base at J, with 4 bases between the two ends. CDR3 amino acids: CASSLNTNTEAFF. The CDR3 DNA follows: TGTGCCAGCAGCTTAAATACGAACACTGAAGCTTTCTTT.

The sample holds a few counts of this clone. The chain carries TRBV5-1 and TRBJ2-3, with D perhaps matching TRBD1 (6 bases). Between the trimmed V and J ends, which lost 7 bases and 2 bases, there was a span of 11 bases. Germline V gene lookup returns CDR1 SGHRS and CDR2 YFSETQ. The CDR3 is 13 amino acids. CDR3 amino acids: CASQDSDTDTQYF. The CDR3 DNA reads TGCGCCAGCCAGGACAGCGACACAGATACGCAGTATTTT.

V usage is TRBV11-2 and J usage is TRBJ2-5; D call uncertain. From germline, CDR1 is SGHAT and CDR2 FQNNGV. The V gene lost 3 bases and the J gene lost 3 bases, with 11 bases spanning the gap. The CDR3 consists of 14 residues. CDR3 loop: CASSFSGRKETQYF. As DNA, the CDR3 is TGTGCCAGCAGCTTCTCGGGCCGTAAAGAGACCCAGTACTTC.

The rearrangement joins TRBV28 to TRBJ1-4, with a possible D match to TRBD1 (5 bases). V was trimmed by 0 bases and J by 8 bases, leaving 13 bases between them. The CDR3 totals 15 residues. The germline CDR1 and CDR2 sequences are MDHEN and SYDVKM. The CDR3 DNA is TGTGCCAGCAGTTTATGGCAGGGTGGGAACGAAAAACTGTTTTTT. Residues: CASSLWQGGNEKLFF.

This rearrangement joins TRBV11-3 to TRBJ2-2, with TRBD1 matching over 9 bases. CDR3 size: 18 residues. CDR1 SGHNT and CDR2 YENEEA come from the germline V gene. V dropped 3 bases and J dropped 5; count of bases not matched to a gene: 13. CDR3 sequence (DNA): TGTGCCAGCAGCTTGTTACCTCCCGGGACAGGGACGACCGGGGAGCTGTTTTTT. Encoded protein: CASSLLPPGTGTTGELFF.

This chain uses TRBV21-1 with TRBJ2-7; the DNA was not compared with TRBD1, the D call given in the table. TRBV21-1 is noted as a pseudogene. The CDR3 has 15 amino acids. The CDR3 region has the DNA TGTGCCAGCAGCAAAGAAGACAGCTTTACCTACGAGCAGTACTTC. As protein: CASSKEDSFTYEQYF.

This sequence joins TRBV5-4 and TRBJ1-1, with TRBD1 as a possible D gene (6 bases). Trimming took 0 bases from V and 6 from J, leaving 15 bases between them. The length of the CDR3 is 15 residues. The germline CDR1 and CDR2 sequences are SGHNT and YYREEE (reference sequence). The CDR3: CASSLDATGWAEAFF. CDR3 sequence (DNA): TGTGCCAGCAGCTTGGATGCAACAGGGTGGGCTGAAGCTTTCTTT.

This chain links TRBV7-2 with TRBJ1-3; D remains unclear. Germline CDR1 reads SGHTA; CDR2 reads FQGNSA. The CDR3 sequence is 13 residues long. V was clipped by 5 bases and J by 4 bases, with 9 bases between them. This CDR3 is CASSRERGNTIYF. CDR3 in DNA: TGTGCCAGCAGCCGGGAACGCGGAAACACCATATATTTT.

The J gene is TRBJ2-6, the V gene TRBV9; D gene unclear. Trimming removed 3 bases from V and 2 bases from J, with 9 bases in between. This CDR3 is 15 amino acids long. The V gene's germline CDR1 is SGDLS and CDR2 YYNGEE. The CDR3 is CASSASSAGANVLTF. The DNA of the CDR3 is TGTGCCAGCAGCGCCTCGTCGGCTGGGGCCAACGTCCTGACTTTC.

The V and J genes are TRBV7-9 and TRBJ1-6; 7 bases are a match to TRBD1. The CDR3 is made up of 17 amino acids. Germline V gene sequence: CDR1 SEHNR, CDR2 FQNEAQ (reference sequence). Trimming took 4 bases from V and 0 from J; bases not matched to a gene: 6. CDR3 residues: CASSSRQGGSYNSPLHF. The DNA for the CDR3 is TGTGCCAGCAGCTCCCGACAGGGTGGCTCCTATAATTCACCCCTCCACTTT. Together with reference TRBV7-9 and TRBJ1-6, the CDR3 gives the full variable domain: DTGVSQNPRHKITKRGQNVTFRCDPISEHNRLYWYRQTLGQGPEFLTYFQNEAQLEKSRLLSDRFSAERPKGSFSTLEIQRTEQGDSAMYLCASSSRQGGSYNSPLHFGNGTRLTVT.

Only one count was recorded for this clone. The gene calls are TRBV15 and TRBJ2-7; maybe TRBD2 (6 bases). Trimming cost V 0 bases and J 2 bases, with 14 bases left between them. Germline CDR1 and CDR2: LNHNV and YYDKDF (reference sequence). The CDR3 totals 16 residues. The CDR3 spells CATSRDSGTQAYEQYF. The CDR3 DNA is TGTGCCACCAGCAGAGATTCGGGGACTCAAGCCTACGAGCAGTACTTC. Full variable domain (missing parts from reference TRBV15 and TRBJ2-7): DAMVIQNPRYQVTQFGKPVTLSCSQTLNHNVMYWYQQKSSQAPKLLFHYYDKDFNNEADTPDNFQSRRPNTSFCFLDIRSPGLGDTAMYLCATSRDSGTQAYEQYFGPGTRLTVT.

The chain combines TRBV5-6 with TRBJ1-6; the D is unclear. Germline loops: CDR1 SGHDT, CDR2 YYEEEE. Trimming left V 4 bases short and J 5 bases short, with 4 bases between. The CDR3 has 12 residues. In nucleotides, the CDR3 is TGTGCCAGCAGCGGAGATAATTCACCCCTCCACTTT. Its protein product is CASSGDNSPLHF.

This clone was seen many times. The chain links TRBV7-2 to TRBJ1-3; D call uncertain. This CDR3 spans 15 amino acids. With 5 bases removed from V and 4 bases from J, the gap between germline ends came to 15 bases. Germline V gene sequence: CDR1 SGHTA, CDR2 FQGNSA. The CDR3 here is CASSRAAGFGNTIYF. The CDR3 DNA is TGTGCCAGCAGCCGGGCGGCGGGTTTCGGAAACACCATATATTTT.

V is TRBV10-3 and J is TRBJ2-3; either TRBD1 or TRBD2 may supply D (5 bases each). Germline CDR1 ENHRY, CDR2 SYGVKD. The CDR3 has 13 residues. Trimming stripped 7 bases from V and 2 bases from J, with 10 bases between. The CDR3 DNA is TGTGCCATCAAAGGGACCAACACAGATACGCAGTATTTT. It is translated as CAIKGTNTDTQYF.

The rearrangement joins TRBV28 to TRBJ1-1; possible D gene TRBD1, 5 bases. The V and J ends lost 5 bases and 8 bases respectively, with 18 bases between them. The germline V gene encodes CDR1 MDHEN and CDR2 SYDVKM. This CDR3 is built from 14 residues. The CDR3 reads CASSASGAYPEAFF. The CDR3 DNA is TGTGCCAGCAGTGCCTCCGGGGCATACCCAGAAGCTTTCTTT.

The chain is built from TRBV6-5 and TRBJ2-7, with 8 nucleotides matching TRBD2. Looked up from germline, CDR1 is MNHEY and CDR2 is SVGAGI. Losses at the gene ends were 5 bases for V and 0 bases for J; bases not matched to a gene: 6. This CDR3 comprises 15 residues. The CDR3 DNA is TGTGCCAGCAGTGTGGAAGCGGGAGACTCCTACGAGCAGTACTTC. Translating gives CASSVEAGDSYEQYF.

This clone was recorded a few times. V and J are TRBV30 and TRBJ1-6; 7 bases align to TRBD1. The ends lost 1 base at V and 10 bases at J; junction bases unmatched: 7. The germline CDR1 and CDR2 sequences are GTSNPN and SVGIG (reference sequence). CDR3 size: 14 residues. CDR3 protein: CAWSGGQFVSPLHF. CDR3 coding DNA: TGTGCCTGGAGTGGGGGACAGTTTGTATCACCCCTCCACTTT. Full variable domain (missing parts from reference TRBV30 and TRBJ1-6): SQTIHQWPATLVQPVGSPLSLECTVEGTSNPNLYWYRQAAGRGLQLLFYSVGIGQISSEVPQNLSASRPQDRQFILSSKKLLLSDSGFYLCAWSGGQFVSPLHFGNGTRLTVT.

The chain couples TRBV14 to TRBJ1-6, with D unclear. The CDR3 spans 13 residues. CDR1 and CDR2 from the germline V gene are SGHDN and FVKESK. V was shortened by 1 base and J by 5 bases, with 3 bases between the two germline ends. This CDR3 is CASSQGHNSPLHF. The DNA for the CDR3 is TGTGCCAGCAGCCAAGGACATAATTCACCCCTCCACTTT.

The V gene is TRBV5-1, the J gene TRBJ2-5; maybe TRBD1 (6 bases). V was clipped by 3 bases and J by 5 bases, with 17 bases between them. The CDR3 runs 15 residues. Germline loops: CDR1 SGHRS, CDR2 YFSETQ. The CDR3 DNA reads as TGCGCCAGCAGCTGGGGGCTGACCCCGGACGAGACCCAGTACTTC. This encodes CASSWGLTPDETQYF. Supplemented by reference TRBV5-1 and TRBJ2-5, the full variable domain reads KAGVTQTPRYLIKTRGQQVTLSCSPISGHRSVSWYQQTPGQGLQFLFEYFSETQRNKGNFPGRFSGRQFSNSRSEMNVSTLELGDSALYLCASSWGLTPDETQYFGPGTRLLVL.

The chain recombines TRBV11-2 with TRBJ1-1; the D gene is possibly TRBD1 (6 bases). The germline gives CDR1 SGHAT, CDR2 FQNNGV. The CDR3 sequence is 14 residues long. Trimming cost V 4 bases and J 6 bases, with 15 bases left between them. CDR3: CASSYDRFYAEAFF. In nucleotides, the CDR3 is TGTGCCAGCAGCTACGACAGGTTTTACGCTGAAGCTTTCTTT.

V usage is TRBV7-2 and J usage is TRBJ1-1; D perhaps matches TRBD1 (6 bases). There are 16 residues in the CDR3. V was cut by 6 bases and J by 3 bases, with 20 bases left in between. Germline CDR1 reads SGHTA; CDR2 reads FQGNSA. CDR3 DNA sequence: TGTGCCAGCAGGGTAAGCTCAGGGGTTCGGGACACTGAAGCTTTCTTT. It yields the protein CASRVSSGVRDTEAFF. Based on the CDR3 plus reference TRBV7-2 and TRBJ1-1, the full variable domain is GAGVSQSPSNKVTEKGKDVELRCDPISGHTALYWYRQSLGQGLEFLIYFQGNSAPDKSGLPSDRFSAERTGGSVSTLTIQRTQQEDSAVYLCASRVSSGVRDTEAFFGQGTRLTVV.